The 20 T cell receptor beta chains in this list originate from one sample, sequenced in a study of shared clonotypes between healthy human individuals (dated by TCRdb to 2020 to 2021). Library creation used the immunoSEQ multiplex PCR assay. TCRdb's version of the immuneACCESS table is confined to in-frame rearrangements and falls short of the full clone set. An unresolved V gene accounts for under half of the shortfall where checked; the remainder is of unknown origin. This sample has some 2,100,000 clones in its table, and around 93% of those were observed once. The top ten clonotypes cover around 1.7% of the sample. CD8 naive samples were obtained by positive selection for CCR7 among CD45RO-negative cells, yielding a CD45RA+CCR7+ population from which TemRA cells were excluded. Sequenced: naive CD8+ T cells from PBMCs. Read against the paper, the sample's cell subset or site label means: CD45RA+CCR7+. The receptors were gathered from a man between 18 and 35 years old in good health. Some clones in this sample may be carry-over from other donors' samples.

The V call is TRBV28, the J call TRBJ1-2; no clear D gene. Germline V gene sequence: CDR1 MDHEN, CDR2 SYDVKM. The germline V and J ends were trimmed by 5 bases and 0 bases, with 16 bases remaining between them. The CDR3 extends over 16 amino acids. The CDR3 is CASSTPRTRTNYGYTF. CDR3 DNA sequence: TGTGCCAGCAGTACCCCTAGAACTCGGACTAACTATGGCTACACCTTC.

This clone was counted once. The rearrangement joins TRBV29-1 to TRBJ1-2; D not certain. The V gene's germline CDR1 is SQVTM and CDR2 ANQGSEA. The ends were cut back, 1 base at V and 2 bases at J, with 5 bases in the middle. The CDR3 contains 12 residues. The CDR3 sequence is CSVEADNYGYTF. CDR3 in DNA: TGCAGCGTTGAAGCAGACAACTATGGCTACACCTTC.

The chain uses TRBV4-1 and TRBJ2-1; D remains unclear. V lost 0 bases and J lost 8, with 11 bases in between. Per germline, CDR1 MGHRA and CDR2 YSYEKL. This CDR3 is built from 14 residues. CDR3 in amino acids: CASSQDNRADEQFF. In DNA, the CDR3 is TGCGCCAGCAGCCAAGATAACCGGGCGGATGAGCAGTTCTTC.

This clone has just one count. The rearrangement uses TRBV30 and TRBJ1-3; 7 bases are a match to TRBD1. The CDR3 loop spans 14 amino acids. Losses at the gene ends were 4 bases for V and 4 bases for J; bases not matched to a gene: 7. Looked up from germline, CDR1 is GTSNPN and CDR2 is SVGIG (reference sequence). The CDR3 spells CAWNIGGLGNTIYF. The CDR3 DNA reads TGTGCCTGGAACATAGGGGGCCTAGGAAACACCATATATTTT.

On this clone: The sample carries other DNA sequences with the same CDR3. The chain recombines TRBV9 with TRBJ2-1; the match to TRBD2 covers 12 bases. CDR1 SGDLS and CDR2 YYNGEE come from the germline V gene. The CDR3 totals 16 residues. V was pared by 3 bases and J by 6 bases, with 7 bases of the junction left unmatched. The CDR3: CASSDPLAGGPNEQFF. The CDR3 DNA sequence: TGTGCCAGCAGCGATCCACTAGCGGGAGGTCCCAATGAGCAGTTCTTC.

This clone has just one count. The V and J genes are TRBV9 and TRBJ1-2; 9 nucleotides match TRBD1. V was pared by 3 bases and J by 3 bases, with 18 bases of the junction left unmatched. This CDR3 is 19 amino acids long. Germline V gives CDR1 SGDLS, CDR2 YYNGEE. CDR3 coding DNA: TGTGCCAGCAGCGCAACCCAAGAGACCGGGACAGGGTTCTACTATGGCTACACCTTC. Its protein product is CASSATQETGTGFYYGYTF.

The chain is built from TRBV6-1 and TRBJ2-7; D not resolved. Trimming stripped 0 bases from V and 0 bases from J, with 12 bases between. In germline, CDR1 is MNHNS, CDR2 SASEGT. The CDR3 has 16 amino acids. CDR3 nucleotides: TGTGCCAGCAGTGAAGCGGCCCCTGTCACCTCCTACGAGCAGTACTTC. Its protein is CASSEAAPVTSYEQYF.

About this clone itself: This same CDR3 is encoded by further DNA sequences in the sample. The J gene is TRBJ2-7, the V gene TRBV7-9; the match to TRBD2 covers 7 bases. Germline V gene sequence: CDR1 SEHNR, CDR2 FQNEAQ (reference sequence). There are 14 residues in the CDR3. V trimming: 3 bases; J trimming: 2 bases; junction bases outside the gene matches: 4. CDR3 nucleotides: TGTGCCAGCAGCTTGGGCGGGAGTGCCTACGAGCAGTACTTC. This gives the protein CASSLGGSAYEQYF.

This clone was seen a single time. V gene TRBV4-3 combines with J gene TRBJ1-3, with D possibly being TRBD1 (5 bases). CDR1 is LGHNA and CDR2 is YSLEER in the germline V gene. Trimming shortened V by 0 bases and J by 4 bases, and 16 bases separated the two germline ends. This CDR3 contains 17 residues. The CDR3 DNA is TGCGCCAGCAGCCAAGATCAGAGGCGGGGGGTCGGAAACACCATATATTTT. This codes for CASSQDQRRGVGNTIYF.

Notes on this clone: This sample also contains other DNA sequences that code for the same CDR3. The chain carries TRBV7-9 and TRBJ1-3; D is uncertain. Trimming stripped 5 bases from V and 6 bases from J, with 11 bases between. Germline CDR1 reads SEHNR; CDR2 reads FQNEAQ (reference sequence). The CDR3 is 13 residues long. The CDR3 sequence is CASSPSLENTIYF. DNA of the CDR3: TGTGCCAGCAGCCCTAGTTTGGAAAACACCATATATTTT.

On this clone: This sample also contains other DNA sequences that code for the same CDR3. This rearrangement joins TRBV27 to TRBJ2-7; D possibly corresponds to TRBD2 (5 bases). V lost 5 bases and J lost 4, with 12 bases in between. The CDR3 spans 13 residues. The V gene's germline CDR1 is MNHEY and CDR2 SMNVEV (reference sequence). For the CDR3, the DNA is TGTGCCAGCAGTCCTGGACTTACTTACGAGCAGTACTTC. This gives the protein CASSPGLTYEQYF.

The chain carries TRBV9 and TRBJ2-7, with D possibly being TRBD2 (6 bases). Trimming removed 0 bases from V and 2 bases from J, with 12 bases in between. The CDR3 loop spans 15 amino acids. Germline V gene sequence: CDR1 SGDLS, CDR2 YYNGEE. Here the CDR3 reads CASSVVADSTYEQYF. CDR3 DNA: TGTGCCAGCAGCGTAGTAGCGGACTCCACCTACGAGCAGTACTTC.

The V gene is TRBV13, the J gene TRBJ2-1; 7 bases are shared with TRBD2. Germline assignment: CDR1 PRHDT and CDR2 FYEKMQ (reference sequence). This CDR3 comprises 14 residues. V was pared by 6 bases and J by 3 bases, with 5 bases of the junction left unmatched. CDR3 bases: TGTGCCAGCAGACGGGGGGAGCTCTACAATGAGCAGTTCTTC. Its translation is CASRRGELYNEQFF.

This chain uses TRBV14 with TRBJ2-1; TRBD2 aligns across 7 bases. V was clipped by 8 bases and J by 3 bases; unmatched bases: 4. The CDR3 is 13 residues long. In germline, CDR1 is SGHDN, CDR2 FVKESK. CDR3 amino acids: CASEPSGYNEQFF. The CDR3 bases are TGTGCCAGCGAACCTAGCGGCTACAATGAGCAGTTCTTC. Together with reference TRBV14 and TRBJ2-1, the CDR3 gives the full variable domain: EAGVTQFPSHSVIEKGQTVTLRCDPISGHDNLYWYRRVMGKEIKFLLHFVKESKQDESGMPNNRFLAERTGGTYSTLKVQPAELEDSGVYFCASEPSGYNEQFFGPGTRLTVL.

This clone was observed a few times. This sample also contains other DNA sequences that code for the same CDR3. The genes are TRBV9 and TRBJ1-1; no clear D. V lost 0 bases and J lost 1, with 4 bases in between. The CDR3 runs to 13 residues. Germline CDR1 and CDR2: SGDLS and YYNGEE. As DNA, the CDR3 is TGTGCCAGCAGCGTAGGTCCGAACACTGAAGCTTTCTTT. Encoded protein: CASSVGPNTEAFF.

V and J are TRBV5-4 and TRBJ2-1; 8 nucleotides match TRBD2. The CDR3 sequence is 16 residues long. V trimming: 0 bases; J trimming: 2 bases; junction bases outside the gene matches: 4. Germline CDR1 SGHNT, CDR2 YYREEE (reference sequence). CDR3 amino acids: CASSLDGSGAYNEQFF. For the CDR3, the DNA is TGTGCCAGCAGCTTGGATGGTAGCGGGGCCTACAATGAGCAGTTCTTC.

The J gene is TRBJ2-1, the V gene TRBV27; either TRBD1 or TRBD2 may fit D (5 bases each). The CDR3 loop spans 16 amino acids. Germline CDR1 reads MNHEY; CDR2 reads SMNVEV (reference sequence). V lost 5 bases and J 4 bases, leaving 18 bases between the germline ends. Here the CDR3 DNA reads TGTGCCAGCAGTCCAGGGTCCGGGAATGTGTACAATGAGCAGTTCTTC. Protein: CASSPGSGNVYNEQFF.

The chain has TRBV5-4 and TRBJ2-5; 10 bases map to TRBD2. The CDR3 has 15 amino acids. V gave up 0 bases and J gave up 4 bases; unmatched junction bases: 3. CDR1 SGHNT and CDR2 YYREEE come from the germline V gene (reference sequence). The CDR3 sequence is CASSLASGSVETQYF. DNA for the CDR3: TGTGCCAGCAGCTTGGCTAGCGGGAGCGTAGAGACCCAGTACTTC. The entire variable domain, with the rest obtained from reference TRBV5-4 and TRBJ2-5, is as follows: ETGVTQSPTHLIKTRGQQVTLRCSSQSGHNTVSWYQQALGQGPQFIFQYYREEENGRGNFPPRFSGLQFPNYSSELNVNALELDDSALYLCASSLASGSVETQYFGPGTRLLVL.

The chain recombines TRBV7-9 with TRBJ2-3; no definite D call. The CDR3 extends over 13 amino acids. Trimming shortened V by 3 bases and J by 4 bases, and 8 bases separated the two germline ends. Germline CDR1 SEHNR, CDR2 FQNEAQ (reference sequence). CDR3 coding DNA: TGTGCCAGCAGCTTTTGGGATCCAGATACGCAGTATTTT. Encoded protein: CASSFWDPDTQYF.

CDR3 protein: CASSQAGTSSYNEQFF. The CDR3 nucleotides are TGTGCCAGCAGCCAGGCCGGGACTTCTTCCTACAATGAGCAGTTCTTC. The V gene is TRBV9, the J gene TRBJ2-1; TRBD2 might be the D (6 bases). CDR1 and CDR2 from the germline V gene are SGDLS and YYNGEE. The CDR3 is 16 amino acids. V was pared by 4 bases and J by 1 base, with 15 bases between.